This T cell receptor (beta chain) came from a study of blood T cell repertoires in COVID-19. The junction had 11 bases not matched to a gene; V was cut back by 3 bases and J by 7 bases. The CDR3 consists of 16 residues. Germline V lookup: CDR1 LNHDA, CDR2 SQIVND (reference sequence). Authors' analysis steps: Reference gene primer amplification gave nucleated cell count estimates. Sequenced by immunoSEQ multiplex PCR; TCRdb stores in-frame clones only, minus some. Clone size and V and J calls were adopted from that table, with D and trimming inferred from the DNA. The sample has roughly 300,000 clones; roughly 85% are singletons.

The chain employs TRBV19 and TRBJ1-4; 7 bases are shared with TRBD1. This TCR derives from a woman aged 45-65 years who had recovered from COVID-19. The specimen was peripheral blood. The CDR3 loop is CASSIGRQGVGEKLFF. CDR3 bases: TGTGCCAGTAGTATCGGTCGCCAGGGGGTTGGTGAAAAACTGTTTTTT.